This T cell receptor beta chain stems from a study of cytomegalovirus exposure and HLA in healthy donors. Use of 60 Vbeta and 13 Jbeta primers characterized the PCR. TCRdb's table, derived via immunoSEQ multiplex PCR, lists solely in-frame clones and lacks some. The sample includes about 120,000 clones, 9.5% seen only once; the top ten take less than 4%. Trimming cost V 4 bases and J 10 bases; bases outside gene matches: 14. The CDR3 is 16 amino acids. The germline V gene encodes CDR1 MNHNS and CDR2 SASEGT. This clone was detected a few times. The rearrangement uses TRBV6-1 and TRBJ2-1; 9 bases align to TRBD1. This sequence was found in a man aged 30 to 39 in good health and CMV-seronegative. Sequenced sample: PBMCs. The CDR3 nucleotides read TGTGCCAGCAGTGCCGGGACAGGGAAGGGAGAAGGGGAGCAGTTCTTC. Its translation is CASSAGTGKGEGEQFF.